This TCR beta chain was sequenced for a study of cytomegalovirus exposure and HLA in healthy donors. Study background: Most genotyped donors, approximately 77% of more than 300, had Caucasian-associated genetic ancestry.

Overall study results and limits: The study put 150 or so TCR beta chains on its list as cytomegalovirus-associated.

In the case of this clone: The target antigen is unknown.

The PCR was carried out with 60 Vbeta primers and 13 Jbeta primers. The assay was immunoSEQ multiplex PCR, and TCRdb's table has in-frame clones only and misses some. The sample shows fewer than 250,000 clones, 60% to 85% of them seen only once. The sequencing input was PBMCs. This receptor was identified in a woman aged 40-49 years in good health and CMV-seronegative.

The CDR3 DNA is TGTGCCAGCTCACTGTCCCAAAATCAGCCCCAGCATTTT. The encoded protein is CASSLSQNQPQHF. V gene TRBV18 combines with J gene TRBJ1-5, with D hard to call. Germline-derived CDR1 and CDR2 are KGHSH and LQKENI. Trimming removed 4 bases from V and 4 bases from J, with 8 bases in between. The length of the CDR3 is 13 residues. The complete variable domain, with remaining parts taken from reference TRBV18 and TRBJ1-5, reads NAGVMQNPRHLVRRRGQEARLRCSPMKGHSHVYWYRQLPEEGLKFMVYLQKENIIDESGMPKERFSAEFPKEGPSILRIQQVVRGDSAAYFCASSLSQNQPQHFGDGTRLSIL.